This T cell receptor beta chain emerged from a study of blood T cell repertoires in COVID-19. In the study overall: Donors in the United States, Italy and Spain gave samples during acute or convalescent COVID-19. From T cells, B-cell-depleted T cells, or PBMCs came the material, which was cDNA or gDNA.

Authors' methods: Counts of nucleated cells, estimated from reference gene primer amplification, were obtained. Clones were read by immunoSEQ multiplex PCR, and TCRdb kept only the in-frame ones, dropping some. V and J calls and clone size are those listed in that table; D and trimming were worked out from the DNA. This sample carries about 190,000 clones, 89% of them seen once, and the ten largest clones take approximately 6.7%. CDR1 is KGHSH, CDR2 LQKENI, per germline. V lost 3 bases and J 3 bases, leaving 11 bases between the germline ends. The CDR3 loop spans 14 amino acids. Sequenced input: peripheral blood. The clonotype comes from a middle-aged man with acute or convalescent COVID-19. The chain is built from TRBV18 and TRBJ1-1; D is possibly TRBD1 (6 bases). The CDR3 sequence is CASSPGTYDTEAFF. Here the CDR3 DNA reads TGTGCCAGCTCACCCGGGACATACGACACTGAAGCTTTCTTT.